This T cell receptor beta chain is drawn from a study of cytomegalovirus exposure and HLA in healthy donors. The study ran its PCR with 60 Vbeta and 13 Jbeta primers. The table came from immunoSEQ multiplex PCR; TCRdb's copy has only in-frame clones and leaves some out. In the table there are about 180,000 clones, over 75% of which are singletons. Comments on this clone: Its antigen remains unidentified. Distinct nucleotide sequences in the sample also encode this CDR3.

This CDR3 comprises 13 residues. Germline V lookup: CDR1 SGHTA, CDR2 FQGTGA. V shed 3 bases and J shed 1 base, with 6 bases lying between them. The study, taken as a whole, reports: The authors enumerated over 150 TCR beta chains as linked to cytomegalovirus.

The sequence was obtained from a man in his forties in good health and CMV-seropositive. The sequencing input was PBMCs. The V call is TRBV7-3, the J call TRBJ1-1, with D uncertain. CDR3 nucleotides: TGTGCCAGCAGCTTGGCAGAGAACACTGAAGCTTTCTTT. It encodes CASSLAENTEAFF. The whole variable domain, remainder taken from reference TRBV7-3 and TRBJ1-1, is GAGVSQTPSNKVTEKGKYVELRCDPISGHTALYWYRQSLGQGPEFLIYFQGTGAADDSGLPNDRFFAVRPEGSVSTLKIQRTERGDSAVYLCASSLAENTEAFFGQGTRLTVV.